This T cell receptor (beta chain) was sequenced for a study of identical twins. TCRdb reanalysed the 5' RACE reads using MiXCR and keeps one entry per CDR3 protein. The sample has roughly 470,000 distinct CDR3 sequences, 14% seen once. This clonotype has just a few counts. The CDR3 contains 17 residues. From germline, CDR1 is MNHNS and CDR2 SASEGT. J was trimmed by 6 bases and V by 6 bases; bases with no gene match: 18. The sample was also linked to a second study, of yellow fever vaccine responses in identical twins.

The V call is TRBV6-1, the J call TRBJ2-3, with TRBD2 identical over 7 bases. This receptor was obtained from a woman aged 18-30 years in good health. The specimen was CD4+ T cells sorted from blood. The CDR3 loop is CASSRGASGQKSDTQYF. The CDR3 DNA is TGTGCCAGCAGCCGCGGTGCTAGCGGCCAAAAATCGGATACGCAGTATTTT.